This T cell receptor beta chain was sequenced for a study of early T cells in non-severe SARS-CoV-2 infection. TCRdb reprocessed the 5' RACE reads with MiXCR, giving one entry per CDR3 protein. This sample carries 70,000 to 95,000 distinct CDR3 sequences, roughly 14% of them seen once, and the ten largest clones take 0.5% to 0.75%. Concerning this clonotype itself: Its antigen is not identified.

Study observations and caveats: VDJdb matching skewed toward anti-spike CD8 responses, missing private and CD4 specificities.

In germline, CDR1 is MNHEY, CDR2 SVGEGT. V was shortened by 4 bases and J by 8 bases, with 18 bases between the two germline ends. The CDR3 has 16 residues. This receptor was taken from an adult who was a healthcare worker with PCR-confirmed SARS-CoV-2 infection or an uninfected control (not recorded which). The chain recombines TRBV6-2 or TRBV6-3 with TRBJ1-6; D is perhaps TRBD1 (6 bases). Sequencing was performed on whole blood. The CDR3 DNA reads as TGTGCCAGCAGTTGGGACACCGCAATGAGGGATTCACCCCTCCACTTT. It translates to CASSWDTAMRDSPLHF.